The sequence of this T cell receptor (beta chain) was determined in a study of blood T cell repertoires in COVID-19. Background on the study: Some COVID-19 samples were acute and others convalescent; all came from the United States, Italy and Spain.

Profiling relied on immunoSEQ multiplex PCR, and the TCRdb table lists in-frame clones only, not all of them. The sample has 150,000 to 200,000 clones, over 75% seen once; the top ten hold 11%. This CDR3 contains 15 residues. The V segment lost 5 bases and the J segment 3 bases; nucleotides outside the gene matches: 10. The germline V gene encodes CDR1 SGHTA and CDR2 FQGNSA. The V call is TRBV7-2, the J call TRBJ2-7; TRBD2 matches 7 bases. This TCR derives from a human donor in a cohort sampled during active COVID-19. The sample taken for sequencing was peripheral blood. For the CDR3, the DNA is TGTGCCAGCAGCACCCGGGCGGGGGAGTTCTACGAGCAGTACTTC. Translated, it gives CASSTRAGEFYEQYF.